These T cell receptor beta chains were read from a single sample in a study of shared clonotypes between healthy human individuals. The assay was immunoSEQ multiplex PCR, and TCRdb's table has in-frame clones only and misses some. The sample records roughly 2.2 million clones, approximately 90% being singletons. Sequenced: naive CD4+ T cells from PBMCs. These receptors came from a man younger than 30 in good health. Some clones in this sample may be carry-over from other donors' samples. The CDR3 runs from the conserved cysteine through the conserved F or W. The D gene is left open where the match is weak. Only part of the rows carry a size: once, few, many, or a class if the clone is expanded.

len: 16; j_gene: TRBJ2-1; v_gene: TRBV6-1; abundance: -; d_gene: -; CDR3nt: TGTGCCAGCAGTGGGTTGGGGGGTAGCTCCTACAATGAGCAGTTCTTC; CDR3aa: CASSGLGGSSYNEQFF
len: 17; j_gene: TRBJ1-3; v_gene: TRBV7-8; abundance: -; d_gene: -; CDR3nt: TGTGCCAGCAGCTTCCGGGACATAACCCTCTCTGGAAACACCATATATTTT; CDR3aa: CASSFRDITLSGNTIYF
len: 14; j_gene: TRBJ2-7; v_gene: TRBV6-6; abundance: once; d_gene: TRBD2; CDR3nt: TGTGCCAGCTCCGAGGGCAGCGGGGCCTACGAGCAGTACTTC; CDR3aa: CASSEGSGAYEQYF
len: 15; j_gene: TRBJ2-1; v_gene: TRBV14; abundance: -; d_gene: TRBD1; CDR3nt: TGTGCCAGCAGCCAAGCTGTGACAGGGCACGATGAGCAGTTCTTC; CDR3aa: CASSQAVTGHDEQFF
len: 14; j_gene: TRBJ2-2; v_gene: TRBV7-9; abundance: -; d_gene: -; CDR3nt: TGTGCCAGCAGCTTAATGGGGAGCACCGGGGAGCTGTTTTTT; CDR3aa: CASSLMGSTGELFF
len: 15; j_gene: TRBJ2-6; v_gene: TRBV5-1; abundance: -; d_gene: TRBD1; CDR3nt: TGCGCCAGTCGACAGGGTCCCTCTGGGGCCAACGTCCTGACTTTC; CDR3aa: CASRQGPSGANVLTF
len: 13; j_gene: TRBJ1-1; v_gene: TRBV30; abundance: -; d_gene: -; CDR3nt: TGTGCCTGGAGTGCACTGGGGGCTTTGGAAGCTTTCTTT; CDR3aa: CAWSALGALEAFF
len: 14; j_gene: TRBJ2-3; v_gene: TRBV7-3; abundance: -; d_gene: -; CDR3nt: TGTGCCAGCAGCCTTGCCGGGAGCACAGATACGCAGTATTTT; CDR3aa: CASSLAGSTDTQYF
len: 12; j_gene: TRBJ1-2; v_gene: TRBV7-2; abundance: few; d_gene: -; CDR3nt: TGTGCCAGCAGCTGGAGGGGGGATGGCTACACCTTC; CDR3aa: CASSWRGDGYTF
len: 15; j_gene: TRBJ2-7; v_gene: TRBV19; abundance: -; d_gene: -; CDR3nt: TGTGCCAGTAGTACCCAGAATCGAGGACGCTACGAGCAGTACTTC; CDR3aa: CASSTQNRGRYEQYF
len: 12; j_gene: TRBJ1-1; v_gene: TRBV7-8; abundance: -; d_gene: -; CDR3nt: TGTGCCAGCAGCTTTAATCGGGGATACGCTTTCTTT; CDR3aa: CASSFNRGYAFF
len: 15; j_gene: TRBJ1-2; v_gene: TRBV2; abundance: -; d_gene: TRBD1; CDR3nt: TGTGCCAGCACCTCGTTGGGACAGGGACAAACTGGCTACACCTTC; CDR3aa: CASTSLGQGQTGYTF
len: 13; j_gene: TRBJ2-5; v_gene: TRBV10-1; abundance: -; d_gene: -; CDR3nt: TGCGCCAGCAGTGACGGGGGAAAGGAGACCCAGTACTTC; CDR3aa: CASSDGGKETQYF
len: 15; j_gene: TRBJ2-7; v_gene: TRBV28; abundance: -; d_gene: TRBD2; CDR3nt: TGTGCCAGCAGGGCTCCGGGGGGGACCTCCTACGAGCAGTACTTC; CDR3aa: CASRAPGGTSYEQYF
len: 14; j_gene: TRBJ1-1; v_gene: TRBV5-1; abundance: -; d_gene: -; CDR3nt: TGCGCCAGCAGGGAAGGAGCCGGGAACACTGAAGCTTTCTTT; CDR3aa: CASREGAGNTEAFF
len: 14; j_gene: TRBJ2-1; v_gene: TRBV27; abundance: -; d_gene: -; CDR3nt: TGTGCCACCAGCAGGGTAGCGGTATACAATGAGCAGTTCTTC; CDR3aa: CATSRVAVYNEQFF
len: 15; j_gene: TRBJ1-3; v_gene: TRBV30; abundance: -; d_gene: -; CDR3nt: TGTGCCTGGAACAACCCGACAGGAGGTCGAAACACCATATATTTT; CDR3aa: CAWNNPTGGRNTIYF
len: 13; j_gene: TRBJ1-1; v_gene: TRBV19; abundance: -; d_gene: TRBD1; CDR3nt: TGTGCCAGTTGGACAGGCGGATTAGATGAAGCTTTCTTT; CDR3aa: CASWTGGLDEAFF
len: 16; j_gene: TRBJ2-6; v_gene: TRBV4-3; abundance: -; d_gene: TRBD1; CDR3nt: TGCGCCAGCAGCCCGCGGACAGGGGCTGGGGCCAACGTCCTGACTTTC; CDR3aa: CASSPRTGAGANVLTF
len: 12; j_gene: TRBJ2-1; v_gene: TRBV5-6; abundance: -; d_gene: -; CDR3nt: TGTGCCAGCAGCTCAGGCCGGACGAACTCGCTCTTC; CDR3aa: CASSSGRTNSLF
len: 15; j_gene: TRBJ1-1; v_gene: TRBV19; abundance: -; d_gene: -; CDR3nt: TGTGCCAGTAGTGGGGGGGACAACTCGGGGACTGAAGCTTTCTTT; CDR3aa: CASSGGDNSGTEAFF
len: 16; j_gene: TRBJ2-3; v_gene: TRBV4-2; abundance: -; d_gene: TRBD2; CDR3nt: TGTGCCAGCAGCCCAAGGCTCCACCCGGGGGGTGATACGCAGTATTTT; CDR3aa: CASSPRLHPGGDTQYF